Detailed here is one T cell receptor beta chain. Its antigen is unidentified. TRB amplification used approximately 250 ng of peripheral blood genomic DNA. These data are taken from a study of T cell clusters in autoimmune cytopenias. Notes on the study in general: The T cell clusters were defined only in silico, without experimental functional validation.

Multiplex touch-down PCR amplified TRB using TRB-A and TRB-B pools in one tube. TCRdb re-called the multiplex PCR reads and shows each CDR3 protein once, DNA omitted. Its table lists about 12,000 distinct CDR3 sequences. Germline V lookup: CDR1 SEHNR, CDR2 FQNEAQ (reference sequence). The CDR3 totals 14 residues. This same sample was also taken into another study, of T cell repertoires in aging, cancer and after chemotherapy. That report notes: In each cancer cohort, median generation probability increased across chemotherapy, suggesting thymic output rebounded.

This TCR was sampled from a human donor in good health. The rearrangement joins TRBV7-9 to TRBJ1-4; the TCRdb call, TRBD1, lacks DNA for checking. The sequenced material came from peripheral blood. The CDR3 loop is CASSLGQGGEKLFF.